This T cell receptor (beta chain) was sequenced during a study of blood T cell repertoires in COVID-19. As originally analysed: Reference gene primer amplification in the assay estimated nucleated cell counts. The data were produced by immunoSEQ multiplex PCR, yet TCRdb's version contains in-frame clones alone and is incomplete. V, J and clone size derive from that table, while D and trimming were established from the DNA sequence. The table lists around 250,000 clones, approximately 80% of them singletons. The sequenced sample was peripheral blood. The source is a woman under 30 with acute or convalescent COVID-19.

Here the CDR3 DNA reads TGTGCCAGCAGTTACTCGATTGAGGGAACGGCCAAAGAGACCCAGTACTTC. This encodes CASSYSIEGTAKETQYF. The chain carries TRBV6-2 or TRBV6-3 and TRBJ2-5; TRBD2 might be the D (5 bases). The CDR3 spans 17 residues. CDR1 is MNHEY, CDR2 SVGEGT, per germline. V dropped 0 bases and J dropped 3 bases, with 17 bases sitting between them.